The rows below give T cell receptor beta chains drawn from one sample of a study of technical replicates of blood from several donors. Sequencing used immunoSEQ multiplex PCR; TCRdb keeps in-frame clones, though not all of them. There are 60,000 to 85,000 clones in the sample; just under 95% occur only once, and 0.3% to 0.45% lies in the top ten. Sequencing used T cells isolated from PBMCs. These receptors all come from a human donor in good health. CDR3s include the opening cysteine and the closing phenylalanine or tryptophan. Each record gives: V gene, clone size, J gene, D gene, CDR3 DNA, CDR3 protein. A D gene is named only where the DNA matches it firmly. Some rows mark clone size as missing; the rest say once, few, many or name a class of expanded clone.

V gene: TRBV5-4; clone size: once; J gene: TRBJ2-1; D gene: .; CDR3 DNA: TGTGCCAGCAGCAACTCCCTAGACAATGAGCAGTTCTTC; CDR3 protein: CASSNSLDNEQFF
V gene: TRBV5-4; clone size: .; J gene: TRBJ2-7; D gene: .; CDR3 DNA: TGTGCCAGCAGCTTGGCAGGGGTGTACGAGCAGTACTTC; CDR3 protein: CASSLAGVYEQYF
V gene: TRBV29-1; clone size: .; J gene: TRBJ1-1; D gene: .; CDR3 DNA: TGCAGCGTCGGACACCAGAACACTGAAGCTTTCTTT; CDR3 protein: CSVGHQNTEAFF
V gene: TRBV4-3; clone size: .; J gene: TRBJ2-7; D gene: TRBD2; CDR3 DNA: TGCGCCAGCAGCCAAGATCTCAGTAGCGGGATCGCGTACGAGCAGTACTTC; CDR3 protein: CASSQDLSSGIAYEQYF
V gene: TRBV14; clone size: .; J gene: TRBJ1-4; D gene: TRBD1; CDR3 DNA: TGTGCCAGCAGCCTTGGACAGGGAGGTGAAAAACTGTTTTTT; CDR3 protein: CASSLGQGGEKLFF
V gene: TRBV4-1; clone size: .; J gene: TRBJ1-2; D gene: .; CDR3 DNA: TGCGCCAGCAGCCCCCGAGTCGGCGGGGAACGCAACTATGGCTACACCTTC; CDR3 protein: CASSPRVGGERNYGYTF
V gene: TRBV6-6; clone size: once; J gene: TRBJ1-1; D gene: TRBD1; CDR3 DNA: TGTGCCAGCAGTCGGGGACAGTACCCTGAAGCTTTCTTT; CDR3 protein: CASSRGQYPEAFF
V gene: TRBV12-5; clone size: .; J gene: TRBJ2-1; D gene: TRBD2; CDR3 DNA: TGTGCTAGTGGTCAAGGGGGACTAGCGGGAGTTGAGCAGTTCTTC; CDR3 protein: CASGQGGLAGVEQFF
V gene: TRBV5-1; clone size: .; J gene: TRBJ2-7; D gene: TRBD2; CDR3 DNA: TGCGCCAGCAGCTTACTAGCGGGAGGGCCCTACGAGCAGTACTTC; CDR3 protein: CASSLLAGGPYEQYF
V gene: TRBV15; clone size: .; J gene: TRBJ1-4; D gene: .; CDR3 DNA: TGTGCCACCAGCAGAGAGAACAGCCTACATGATGGAAAACTGTTTTTT; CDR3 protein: CATSRENSLHDGKLFF
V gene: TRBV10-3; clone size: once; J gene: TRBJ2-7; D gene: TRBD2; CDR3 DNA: TGTGCCATCAGTGAGATTGGAGGGAGGGCCTCAAACGAGCAGTACTTC; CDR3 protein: CAISEIGGRASNEQYF
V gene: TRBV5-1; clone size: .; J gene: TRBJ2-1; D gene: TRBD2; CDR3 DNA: TGCGCCAGCAGCTTAGGACTAGCGGGAGAGGGTGAGCAGTTCTTC; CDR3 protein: CASSLGLAGEGEQFF
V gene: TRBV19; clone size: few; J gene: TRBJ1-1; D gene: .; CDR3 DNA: TGTGCCAGTAGTATTAGTAGTTTCGGCACTGAAGCTTTCTTT; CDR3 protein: CASSISSFGTEAFF
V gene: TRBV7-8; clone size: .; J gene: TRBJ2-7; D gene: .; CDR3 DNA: TGTGCCAGCAGCATCAGCTTATGGGCACACGAGCAGTACTTC; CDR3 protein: CASSISLWAHEQYF
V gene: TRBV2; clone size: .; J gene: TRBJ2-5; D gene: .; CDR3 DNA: TGTGCCAGCGGGAGACTACAAGAGACCCAGTACTTC; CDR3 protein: CASGRLQETQYF
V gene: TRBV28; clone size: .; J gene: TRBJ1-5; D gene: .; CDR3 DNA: TGTGCCAGCAGTCTTCTTAATCAGCCCCAGCATTTT; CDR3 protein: CASSLLNQPQHF
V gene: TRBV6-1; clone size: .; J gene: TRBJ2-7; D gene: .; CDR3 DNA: TGTGCCAGCAGGAGGGGGACAAAGGTCTACGAGCAGTACTTC; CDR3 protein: CASRRGTKVYEQYF
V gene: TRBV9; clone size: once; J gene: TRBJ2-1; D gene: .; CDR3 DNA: TGTGCCAGCAGCGTAAGCGTAGCCCGGAGTGACAATGAGCAGTTCTTC; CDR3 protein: CASSVSVARSDNEQFF
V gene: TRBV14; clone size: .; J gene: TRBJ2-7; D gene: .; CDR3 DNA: TGTGCCAGCAGCCGACTAGAGGGATACGAGCAGTACTTC; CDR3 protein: CASSRLEGYEQYF